The rows below give T cell receptor beta chains drawn from one sample of a study of human T cells and chemical hapten exposure. TCRdb used MiXCR to reprocess the RACE reads, holding one entry per CDR3 protein. The table has some 110,000 distinct CDR3 sequences, roughly 12% seen once; the top ten hold 1.6%. Source: whole blood, taken in connection with sensitization to the hapten diphenylcyclopropenone (DPC). Receptors were obtained from a woman between 50 and 59 years old with alopecia areata. Some clones in this sample may be carry-over from other donors' samples. CDR3s include the opening cysteine and the closing phenylalanine or tryptophan. Each record gives: J gene, clone size, V gene, D gene, CDR3 DNA, CDR3 protein. A D gene is named only where the DNA matches it firmly. Rows may omit the clone size; those that give it use once, few, many or a size class.

J gene: TRBJ2-5
clone size: many
V gene: TRBV20-1
D gene: TRBD1
CDR3 DNA: TGCAGTGCCGGACAGGGGCTTCAAGAGACCCAGTACTTC
CDR3 protein: CSAGQGLQETQYF

J gene: TRBJ2-5
clone size: NA
V gene: TRBV20-1
D gene: NA
CDR3 DNA: TGCAGTGCTAATCACAGGTCCTTTGAGGAGACCCAGTACTTC
CDR3 protein: CSANHRSFEETQYF

J gene: TRBJ2-7
clone size: many
V gene: TRBV11-2
D gene: TRBD1
CDR3 DNA: TGTGCCAGCAGGGGGCAGGGGGTAGGCGAGCAGTACTTC
CDR3 protein: CASRGQGVGEQYF

J gene: TRBJ2-1
clone size: few
V gene: TRBV11-3
D gene: TRBD1
CDR3 DNA: TGTGCCAGCAGCTCAGCCGGGACAGGGGGCTTGTATGAGCAGTTCTTC
CDR3 protein: CASSSAGTGGLYEQFF

J gene: TRBJ2-4
clone size: few
V gene: TRBV7-9
D gene: NA
CDR3 DNA: TGTGCCAGCAGCTTGGTGGACATCACAGCCAAAAACATTCAGTACTTC
CDR3 protein: CASSLVDITAKNIQYF

J gene: TRBJ2-3
clone size: many
V gene: TRBV18
D gene: TRBD1
CDR3 DNA: TGTGCCAGCTCCCCCGGGACAGGGACGCCAGATACGCAGTATTTT
CDR3 protein: CASSPGTGTPDTQYF

J gene: TRBJ2-7
clone size: NA
V gene: TRBV2
D gene: NA
CDR3 DNA: TGTGCCGGATCCCGGGACATCGGGCCCTACGAGCAGTACTTC
CDR3 protein: CAGSRDIGPYEQYF

J gene: TRBJ1-1
clone size: NA
V gene: TRBV2
D gene: NA
CDR3 DNA: TGTGCCAGCAGTGAAGCTGGGGGGTGGCTTGAAGCTTTCTTT
CDR3 protein: CASSEAGGWLEAFF

J gene: TRBJ2-3
clone size: few
V gene: TRBV7-2
D gene: NA
CDR3 DNA: TGTGCCAGCAGCCCACTCGAGGATACGCAGTATTTT
CDR3 protein: CASSPLEDTQYF

J gene: TRBJ2-3
clone size: NA
V gene: TRBV2
D gene: NA
CDR3 DNA: TGTGCCAGCAGTGACAGGAACACAGATACGCAGTATTTT
CDR3 protein: CASSDRNTDTQYF

J gene: TRBJ2-1
clone size: few
V gene: TRBV11-2
D gene: NA
CDR3 DNA: TGTGCCAGCAGCTTAAGGGCCGGCGGAGGGCGTGAGCAGTTCTTC
CDR3 protein: CASSLRAGGGREQFF